These 15 T cell receptor beta chains share one sample of origin, sequenced in a study of blood T cell repertoires in COVID-19. This table comes from immunoSEQ multiplex PCR, and its TCRdb copy is limited to in-frame clones, with some not included. This table holds approximately 210,000 clones, roughly 89% found once. Sequenced sample: peripheral blood. Receptors were obtained from a man aged 25 to 40 who had recovered from COVID-19.

This clone was recorded a few times. The J gene is TRBJ2-2, the V gene TRBV7-6; TRBD1 is a possible D gene (5 bases). Per germline, CDR1 SGHVS and CDR2 FNYEAQ. The V end was cut by 1 base, the J end by 0 bases, with 6 bases between. The CDR3 length is 15 residues. CDR3 protein: CASSLGRANTGELFF. As DNA, the CDR3 is TGTGCCAGCAGCTTAGGCAGGGCGAACACCGGGGAGCTGTTTTTT.

The chain links TRBV7-2 to TRBJ2-7; the match to TRBD2 covers 13 bases. Looked up from germline, CDR1 is SGHTA and CDR2 is FQGNSA. This CDR3 is built from 17 residues. Trimming took 3 bases from V and 1 from J; bases not matched to a gene: 6. The CDR3 protein is CASSFSTSGGGSYEQYF. CDR3 DNA: TGTGCCAGCAGCTTTTCCACTAGCGGGGGGGGATCCTACGAGCAGTACTTC.

This chain connects TRBV19 to TRBJ1-3; D is uncertain. V dropped 1 base and J dropped 0 bases, with 7 bases sitting between them. Germline loops: CDR1 LNHDA, CDR2 SQIVND (reference sequence). The CDR3 is 15 residues long. The CDR3 bases are TGTGCCAGTAGTATAGCCCCAGACTCTGGAAACACCATATATTTT. Its translation is CASSIAPDSGNTIYF. Filled out from reference TRBV19 and TRBJ1-3, the complete variable domain reads DGGITQSPKYLFRKEGQNVTLSCEQNLNHDAMYWYRQDPGQGLRLIYYSQIVNDFQKGDIAEGYSVSREKKESFPLTVTSAQKNPTAFYLCASSIAPDSGNTIYFGEGSWLTVV.

The chain is built from TRBV15 and TRBJ2-7, with D perhaps matching TRBD1 (5 bases). Between the trimmed V and J ends, which lost 2 bases and 1 base, there was a span of 9 bases. This CDR3 is 14 amino acids long. The germline CDR1 and CDR2 sequences are LNHNV and YYDKDF (reference sequence). As DNA, the CDR3 is TGTGCCACCAGCAGATTGACAGATTCCTACGAGCAGTACTTC. Protein: CATSRLTDSYEQYF.

This chain connects TRBV11-3 to TRBJ2-1, with a possible D match to TRBD1 (6 bases). The CDR3 totals 17 residues. V was trimmed by 4 bases and J by 1 base, leaving 17 bases between them. Germline V gene lookup returns CDR1 SGHNT and CDR2 YENEEA. The CDR3 loop reads CASSSVGGNYSYNEQFF. CDR3 sequence (DNA): TGTGCCAGCAGCTCCGTTGGGGGCAATTATTCCTACAATGAGCAGTTCTTC.

This clone was seen only a few times. The genes are TRBV7-9 and TRBJ1-1; D remains ambiguous. This CDR3 is 17 amino acids long. Germline CDR1 is SEHNR and CDR2 is FQNEAQ (reference sequence). Trimming removed 0 bases from V and 0 bases from J, with 14 bases in between. This CDR3 is CASSLALGGRMNTEAFF. The CDR3 DNA follows: TGTGCCAGCAGCTTAGCGCTGGGAGGGAGGATGAACACTGAAGCTTTCTTT.

CDR3 sequence reads: CAIKIEANYGYTF. CDR3 nucleotides: TGTGCCATCAAAATTGAGGCGAACTATGGCTACACCTTC. The chain carries TRBV10-3 and TRBJ1-2; D not resolved. Per the germline V gene, CDR1 is ENHRY and CDR2 is SYGVKD. The germline V and J ends were trimmed by 7 bases and 2 bases, with 11 bases remaining between them. The CDR3 covers 13 residues.

The chain is built from TRBV15 and TRBJ1-5; D is ambiguous. Trimming cost V 7 bases and J 7 bases, with 11 bases left between them. This CDR3 has 12 residues. CDR1 and CDR2 (germline): LNHNV, YYDKDF (reference sequence). In nucleotides, the CDR3 is TGTGCCACCACCTCCTTGGGCCAGCCCCAGCATTTT. This codes for CATTSLGQPQHF. Combining the CDR3 with reference TRBV15 and TRBJ1-5 gives the whole variable domain DAMVIQNPRYQVTQFGKPVTLSCSQTLNHNVMYWYQQKSSQAPKLLFHYYDKDFNNEADTPDNFQSRRPNTSFCFLDIRSPGLGDTAMYLCATTSLGQPQHFGDGTRLSIL.

This chain links TRBV7-2 with TRBJ2-3; D is undetermined. The length of the CDR3 is 12 residues. V lost 5 bases, J lost 6 bases, and 9 bases lay in between. Germline CDR1 and CDR2: SGHTA and FQGNSA. CDR3 sequence: CASSPYSDTQYF. The CDR3 bases are TGTGCCAGCAGCCCCTATAGCGATACGCAGTATTTT. The full variable domain, completed using reference TRBV7-2 and TRBJ2-3, is GAGVSQSPSNKVTEKGKDVELRCDPISGHTALYWYRQSLGQGLEFLIYFQGNSAPDKSGLPSDRFSAERTGGSVSTLTIQRTQQEDSAVYLCASSPYSDTQYFGPGTRLTVL.

The rearrangement uses TRBV5-1 and TRBJ1-4; 7 bases are a match to TRBD1. V gave up 4 bases and J gave up 0 bases; unmatched junction bases: 3. The CDR3 is 15 residues long. The germline CDR1 and CDR2 sequences are SGHRS and YFSETQ. CDR3 sequence: CASSPGGATNEKLFF. The CDR3 DNA reads TGCGCCAGCAGCCCAGGGGGAGCAACTAATGAAAAACTGTTTTTT.

The chain employs TRBV10-1 and TRBJ1-4; TRBD1 aligns across 9 bases. V shed 3 bases, J shed 4 bases, and the junction held 6 bases outside the gene matches. The CDR3 totals 16 residues. Germline V CDR1 and CDR2: WNHNN, SYGVQD (reference sequence). The DNA for the CDR3 is TGCGCCAGCAGTGATACCGGGACAGGGTATAATGAAAAACTGTTTTTT. Translated: CASSDTGTGYNEKLFF.

The rearrangement joins TRBV13 to TRBJ2-7; TRBD2 is a possible D gene (7 bases). CDR1 and CDR2 (germline): PRHDT, FYEKMQ (reference sequence). V lost 2 bases to trimming and J lost 1 base, with 15 bases between them. This CDR3 comprises 16 residues. CDR3 nucleotides: TGTGCCAGCAGCTTATGGGGGGGCCTTCTTTCCTACGAGCAGTACTTC. Its protein product is CASSLWGGLLSYEQYF.

The CDR3 region is CASNTPGTEHGYTF. The CDR3 DNA reads as TGTGCCAGCAACACACCCGGGACAGAACATGGCTACACCTTC. This chain joins TRBV3-1 (or the pseudogene TRBV3-2) and TRBJ1-2; 7 bases line up with TRBD1. The CDR3 has 14 residues. Germline lookup yields CDR1 LGHDT and CDR2 YNNKEL (reference sequence). J gave up 6 bases and V 7 bases, and 11 bases lay outside the gene matches.

This sequence joins TRBV5-1 and TRBJ1-5, with unresolved D. This CDR3 is 14 amino acids long. With 0 bases removed from V and 5 bases from J, the gap between germline ends came to 9 bases. Germline V gene data show CDR1 as SGHRS and CDR2 as YFSETQ. The CDR3 coding sequence is TGCGCCAGCAGCTTGGGAGGGAAGGATCAGCCCCAGCATTTT. This sequence encodes CASSLGGKDQPQHF. The whole variable domain, remainder taken from reference TRBV5-1 and TRBJ1-5, is KAGVTQTPRYLIKTRGQQVTLSCSPISGHRSVSWYQQTPGQGLQFLFEYFSETQRNKGNFPGRFSGRQFSNSRSEMNVSTLELGDSALYLCASSLGGKDQPQHFGDGTRLSIL.

This chain uses TRBV13 with TRBJ1-2, with D maybe TRBD1 (6 bases). The length of the CDR3 is 17 residues. Germline V lookup: CDR1 PRHDT, CDR2 FYEKMQ (reference sequence). Deletions cut 6 bases from V and 4 bases from J, with 24 bases between. CDR3 protein: CASSLGGTRDIRYGYTF. CDR3 bases: TGTGCCAGCAGTTTGGGGGGGACACGGGATATTCGCTATGGCTACACCTTC.